The 5 T cell receptor beta chains below were found in one sample sequenced in a study of blood T cell repertoires in COVID-19. Assay: immunoSEQ multiplex PCR; the TCRdb copy retains only in-frame clones and omits some. The sample has 100,000 or so clones; 70% to 85% are singletons. Sample: peripheral blood. These TCRs come from a man aged 65-85 years with active or convalescent COVID-19.

CDR3 coding DNA: TGTGCCAGTAGTCCCCGCACGGGGGGGGACACTGAAGCTTTCTTT. It yields the protein CASSPRTGGDTEAFF. This chain joins TRBV19 and TRBJ1-1, with D perhaps matching TRBD1 (5 bases). Trimming pared 5 bases from V and 3 bases from J, leaving 16 bases between. Germline CDR1 and CDR2: LNHDA and SQIVND (reference sequence). The CDR3 consists of 15 residues.

The V gene is TRBV6-5, the J gene TRBJ1-6; no reliable D call. With 2 bases removed from V and 12 bases from J, the gap between germline ends came to 11 bases. The CDR3 contains 13 residues. CDR1 is MNHEY, CDR2 SVGAGI, per germline. The CDR3 loop is CASSYGLVRPLHF. CDR3 sequence (DNA): TGTGCCAGCAGTTACGGACTCGTGAGACCCCTCCACTTT.

The rearrangement joins TRBV7-6 to TRBJ2-1; TRBD2 matches at 9 bases. This CDR3 has 15 amino acids. Per germline, CDR1 SGHVS and CDR2 FNYEAQ. The J segment lost 9 bases and the V segment lost 4 bases, leaving 10 bases of the junction unmatched. CDR3 coding DNA: TGTGCCAGCAGCTACACAGCGGGGGGCCTCGGTGAGCAGTTCTTC. It codes for CASSYTAGGLGEQFF. Complete variable domain (other parts from reference TRBV7-6 and TRBJ2-1): GAGVSQSPRYKVTKRGQDVALRCDPISGHVSLYWYRQALGQGPEFLTYFNYEAQQDKSGLPNDRFSAERPEGSISTLTIQRTEQRDSAMYRCASSYTAGGLGEQFFGPGTRLTVL.

The V gene is TRBV3-1 (or the pseudogene TRBV3-2), the J gene TRBJ2-7; TRBD2 agrees at 9 bases. V lost 1 base to trimming and J lost 4 bases; unmatched junction nucleotides: 5. Germline values: CDR1 LGHDT, CDR2 YNNKEL (reference sequence). The CDR3 sequence is 15 residues long. The CDR3 sequence: CASSQGLAALYEQYF. The DNA of the CDR3 is TGTGCCAGCAGCCAAGGACTAGCGGCCTTATACGAGCAGTACTTC.

The chain uses TRBV30 and TRBJ2-6; possible D gene TRBD1, 5 bases. V dropped 1 base and J dropped 0 bases, with 13 bases sitting between them. The CDR3 spans 17 residues. Germline loops: CDR1 GTSNPN, CDR2 SVGIG (reference sequence). CDR3 coding DNA: TGTGCCTGGAGTGGGGGCAGGTCAAGCTCTGGGGCCAACGTCCTGACTTTC. Translated, it gives CAWSGGRSSSGANVLTF.